Shown below are 7 T cell receptor beta chains from a single sample sequenced in a study of cytomegalovirus exposure and HLA in healthy donors (dated by TCRdb to the late 2010s). Receptors were amplified or captured by the immunoSEQ multiplex PCR assay. For the multiplex PCR, a mixture combining 60 forward primers for TCR Vbeta segments and 13 reverse primers for TCR Jbeta segments was used. As stored in TCRdb, this immuneACCESS dataset retains in-frame rearrangements with V and J assigned. A fraction of the clones does not appear; measured against another copy, unresolved V genes explain less than half of the discrepancy, and the remainder lacks a known reason. Across this sample there are some 170,000 clones, with roughly 85% seen only once. The ten largest clones capture 5% to 7% of the sample. The sample consisted of PBMCs. The receptors originated from a man between 40 and 49 years old in good health and CMV-seropositive.

The V gene is TRBV29-1, the J gene TRBJ1-3, with D possibly being TRBD1 (6 bases). This CDR3 has 14 residues. Trimming cost V 4 bases and J 0 bases, with 10 bases left between them. The germline CDR1 and CDR2 sequences are SQVTM and ANQGSEA. CDR3 nucleotides: TGCAGCGTTGTGGGACATAGCTCTGGAAACACCATATATTTT. Translated: CSVVGHSSGNTIYF.

This chain uses TRBV5-1 with TRBJ2-7; D perhaps matches TRBD1 (6 bases). Per germline, CDR1 SGHRS and CDR2 YFSETQ. V lost 4 bases and J lost 1, with 12 bases in between. This CDR3 region has 14 residues. DNA of the CDR3: TGCGCCAGCAGCCCTACAGGGCTGTCCTACGAGCAGTACTTC. This translates into CASSPTGLSYEQYF.

The chain recombines TRBV27 with TRBJ2-7; 10 bases are a match to TRBD2. CDR3 length equals 15 residues. Germline CDR1 reads MNHEY; CDR2 reads SMNVEV (reference sequence). V shed 3 bases, J shed 3 bases, and the junction held 5 bases outside the gene matches. The CDR3 here is CASSFGTSVYYEQYF. The CDR3 DNA follows: TGTGCCAGCAGTTTCGGGACTAGCGTTTACTACGAGCAGTACTTC.

The CDR3 is CASSYRDSVTNEQFF. The DNA for the CDR3 is TGTGCCAGCAGCTACCGGGACAGCGTTACCAATGAGCAGTTCTTC. The V call is TRBV11-3, the J call TRBJ2-1, with 7 bases aligning to TRBD1. Germline trimming cut 4 bases from V and 6 bases from J; bases unmatched to any gene: 9. The CDR3 length is 15 residues. The germline CDR1 and CDR2 sequences are SGHNT and YENEEA.

The V and J genes are TRBV7-8 and TRBJ2-7; the D is unclear. Trimming shortened V by 2 bases and J by 0 bases, and 8 bases separated the two germline ends. The CDR3 has 14 amino acids. Germline lookup yields CDR1 SGHVS and CDR2 FQNEAQ. The CDR3 protein is CASSLRQISYEQYF. Here the CDR3 DNA reads TGTGCCAGCAGCTTACGTCAGATCTCCTACGAGCAGTACTTC.

J is TRBJ1-3 and V is TRBV5-1; D unclear. In germline, CDR1 is SGHRS, CDR2 YFSETQ. The CDR3 runs 15 residues. Trimming removed 0 bases at V and 4 bases at J, with 11 bases between. The CDR3 is CASSLAGVGGNTIYF. The DNA of the CDR3 is TGCGCCAGCAGCTTGGCGGGAGTAGGAGGAAACACCATATATTTT.

Note on this clone: One end of the junction varies from germline; a read error may be responsible. The V gene is TRBV9, the J gene TRBJ1-2; 7 bases align to TRBD1. This CDR3 is 15 amino acids long. Germline CDR1 reads SGDLS; CDR2 reads YYNGEE. In DNA form, the CDR3 reads TGTGCCAGCAGCGAGGGAAGGGGGCTGAACTCTGGCTACACCTTC. Protein: CASSEGRGLNSGYTF.